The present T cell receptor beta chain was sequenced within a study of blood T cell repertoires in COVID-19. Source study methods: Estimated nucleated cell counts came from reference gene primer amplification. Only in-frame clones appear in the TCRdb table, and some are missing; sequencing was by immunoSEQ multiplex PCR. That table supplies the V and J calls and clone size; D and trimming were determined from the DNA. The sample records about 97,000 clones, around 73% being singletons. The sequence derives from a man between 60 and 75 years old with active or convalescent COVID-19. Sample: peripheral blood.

CDR3 nucleotides: TGTGCCAGCAGTTCCCCCGGGACTAGCGGGGGCAGGGAGCAGTTCTTC. Protein product: CASSSPGTSGGREQFF. The chain has TRBV28 and TRBJ2-1, with 14 nucleotides matching TRBD2. Germline V gene data show CDR1 as MDHEN and CDR2 as SYDVKM. The CDR3 contains 16 residues. V lost 4 bases, J lost 10 bases, and 9 bases stayed unmatched.